The rows below give T cell receptor beta chains drawn from one sample of a study of T cells after posttransplantation cyclophosphamide. TCRdb's table, derived via immunoSEQ multiplex PCR, lists solely in-frame clones and lacks some. Recorded here are 13,000 or so clones, none singletons. The sequenced sample consisted of PBMCs. The origin of the receptors is a woman in her 40s in good health, CMV-negative, and a related stem cell transplant donor. Each CDR3 is given with its conserved first and last residue. The order of the fields is V gene, CDR3 length, clone size, J gene, D gene, CDR3 protein, CDR3 DNA. A D gene is named only where the DNA matches it firmly. Clone size is not always given. Where it is, it says once, few, many or a class for expanded clones.

V gene: TRBV24-1
CDR3 length: 14
clone size: many
J gene: TRBJ1-1
D gene: NA
CDR3 protein: CATSDWTAYTEAFF
CDR3 DNA: TGTGCCACCAGTGACTGGACAGCATACACTGAAGCTTTCTTT

V gene: TRBV4-3
CDR3 length: 17
clone size: many
J gene: TRBJ1-4
D gene: NA
CDR3 protein: CASSQDTGRGLREKLFF
CDR3 DNA: TGCGCCAGCAGCCAAGATACAGGCCGAGGTCTTCGGGAAAAACTGTTTTTT

V gene: TRBV29-1
CDR3 length: 14
clone size: many
J gene: TRBJ1-4
D gene: NA
CDR3 protein: CSVALRRGNEKLFF
CDR3 DNA: TGCAGCGTTGCATTGCGCAGGGGTAATGAAAAACTGTTTTTT

V gene: TRBV18
CDR3 length: 15
clone size: many
J gene: TRBJ2-3
D gene: TRBD1
CDR3 protein: CASSPRTGLLDTQYF
CDR3 DNA: TGTGCCAGCTCACCCCGGACAGGGTTGTTAGATACGCAGTATTTT

V gene: TRBV6-5
CDR3 length: 13
clone size: many
J gene: TRBJ2-1
D gene: NA
CDR3 protein: CASSYGATNEQFF
CDR3 DNA: TGTGCCAGCAGTTACGGGGCGACCAATGAGCAGTTCTTC

V gene: TRBV12-3/TRBV12-4
CDR3 length: 15
clone size: many
J gene: TRBJ1-4
D gene: TRBD1
CDR3 protein: CASRYRQGDGEKLFF
CDR3 DNA: TGTGCCAGCAGATACCGACAGGGGGACGGGGAAAAACTGTTTTTT

V gene: TRBV12-3/TRBV12-4
CDR3 length: 13
clone size: many
J gene: TRBJ1-1
D gene: TRBD1
CDR3 protein: CASSPQGGTEAFF
CDR3 DNA: TGTGCCAGCAGTCCACAGGGGGGGACTGAAGCTTTCTTT

V gene: TRBV5-4
CDR3 length: 16
clone size: many
J gene: TRBJ2-5
D gene: TRBD2
CDR3 protein: CASSPRERGPQETQYF
CDR3 DNA: TGTGCCAGCAGCCCCCGCGAGCGGGGGCCCCAAGAGACCCAGTACTTC

V gene: TRBV12-3/TRBV12-4
CDR3 length: 15
clone size: many
J gene: TRBJ2-1
D gene: NA
CDR3 protein: CASSSGEVQFSEQFF
CDR3 DNA: TGTGCCAGCAGTTCAGGGGAGGTACAATTTTCTGAGCAGTTCTTC

V gene: TRBV18
CDR3 length: 16
clone size: many
J gene: TRBJ2-7
D gene: TRBD1
CDR3 protein: CASSPLLGTGGGEQYF
CDR3 DNA: TGTGCCAGCTCACCACTATTAGGGACAGGGGGCGGCGAGCAGTACTTC

V gene: TRBV5-1
CDR3 length: 16
clone size: few
J gene: TRBJ2-3
D gene: TRBD2
CDR3 protein: CASSFGTSGATDTQYF
CDR3 DNA: TGCGCCAGCAGCTTCGGGACCAGCGGGGCCACAGATACGCAGTATTTT

V gene: TRBV5-6
CDR3 length: 14
clone size: many
J gene: TRBJ1-2
D gene: TRBD1
CDR3 protein: CASSSGTGGYGYTF
CDR3 DNA: TGTGCCAGCAGCTCGGGGACAGGGGGCTATGGCTACACCTTC

V gene: TRBV7-8
CDR3 length: 15
clone size: NA
J gene: TRBJ2-3
D gene: TRBD2
CDR3 protein: CASSLGTSGTDTQYF
CDR3 DNA: TGTGCCAGCAGCTTAGGGACTAGCGGGACAGATACGCAGTATTTT

V gene: TRBV24-1
CDR3 length: 13
clone size: many
J gene: TRBJ2-5
D gene: NA
CDR3 protein: CATSAGSRETQYF
CDR3 DNA: TGTGCCACCAGTGCGGGGAGTCGGGAGACCCAGTACTTC

V gene: TRBV9
CDR3 length: 14
clone size: many
J gene: TRBJ1-3
D gene: NA
CDR3 protein: CASSVGGPGNTIYF
CDR3 DNA: TGTGCCAGCAGCGTAGGGGGGCCTGGAAACACCATATATTTT

V gene: TRBV6-2/TRBV6-3
CDR3 length: 14
clone size: many
J gene: TRBJ2-1
D gene: TRBD1
CDR3 protein: CASSRTGGLNEQFF
CDR3 DNA: TGTGCCAGCAGTCGGACAGGGGGACTCAATGAGCAGTTCTTC

V gene: TRBV7-2
CDR3 length: 13
clone size: many
J gene: TRBJ2-3
D gene: TRBD2
CDR3 protein: CASRLVAGDTQYF
CDR3 DNA: TGTGCCAGCAGATTGGTAGCGGGAGATACGCAGTATTTT

V gene: TRBV2
CDR3 length: 13
clone size: many
J gene: TRBJ2-5
D gene: TRBD1
CDR3 protein: CASTTGNGETQYF
CDR3 DNA: TGTGCCAGCACGACAGGGAATGGAGAGACCCAGTACTTC

V gene: TRBV18
CDR3 length: 16
clone size: many
J gene: TRBJ2-1
D gene: TRBD2
CDR3 protein: CASSPPGTRAHNEQFF
CDR3 DNA: TGTGCCAGCTCACCACCGGGGACTAGAGCCCACAATGAGCAGTTCTTC

V gene: TRBV7-9
CDR3 length: 14
clone size: many
J gene: TRBJ1-4
D gene: TRBD1
CDR3 protein: CASSSRQGNEKLFF
CDR3 DNA: TGTGCCAGCAGCTCGAGACAGGGTAATGAAAAACTGTTTTTT

V gene: TRBV6-6
CDR3 length: 16
clone size: many
J gene: TRBJ1-5
D gene: NA
CDR3 protein: CASSYSGRDPSQPQHF
CDR3 DNA: TGTGCCAGCAGTTACTCTGGCAGGGATCCTAGTCAGCCCCAGCATTTT

V gene: TRBV9
CDR3 length: 16
clone size: few
J gene: TRBJ1-2
D gene: NA
CDR3 protein: CASSPRGGAGDYGYTF
CDR3 DNA: TGTGCCAGCAGCCCTAGGGGGGGGGCAGGTGACTATGGCTACACCTTC

V gene: TRBV6-1
CDR3 length: 13
clone size: many
J gene: TRBJ1-4
D gene: NA
CDR3 protein: CASSERVREKLFF
CDR3 DNA: TGTGCCAGCAGTGAACGGGTTCGGGAAAAACTGTTTTTT

V gene: TRBV7-6
CDR3 length: 13
clone size: many
J gene: TRBJ2-2
D gene: NA
CDR3 protein: CASSPQDTGELFF
CDR3 DNA: TGTGCCAGCAGCCCTCAGGACACCGGGGAGCTGTTTTTT

V gene: TRBV30
CDR3 length: 14
clone size: NA
J gene: TRBJ1-6
D gene: NA
CDR3 protein: CAWSSQGIVSPLHF
CDR3 DNA: TGTGCCTGGAGTAGTCAGGGGATCGTTTCACCCCTCCACTTT

V gene: TRBV5-8
CDR3 length: 13
clone size: many
J gene: TRBJ1-2
D gene: NA
CDR3 protein: CASRQTGIHGYTF
CDR3 DNA: TGTGCCAGCAGACAGACAGGTATCCATGGCTACACCTTC

V gene: TRBV7-2
CDR3 length: 16
clone size: many
J gene: TRBJ2-3
D gene: TRBD1
CDR3 protein: CASSRAGDRALNTQYF
CDR3 DNA: TGTGCCAGCAGCCGCGCTGGGGACAGGGCCCTAAATACGCAGTATTTT

V gene: TRBV12-3/TRBV12-4
CDR3 length: 16
clone size: NA
J gene: TRBJ2-3
D gene: TRBD1
CDR3 protein: CATSGQAASNGDTQYF
CDR3 DNA: TGTGCCACGTCGGGACAGGCCGCGTCTAACGGCGATACGCAGTATTTT

V gene: TRBV13
CDR3 length: 15
clone size: many
J gene: TRBJ2-3
D gene: NA
CDR3 protein: CASSSLVAGTDTQYF
CDR3 DNA: TGTGCCAGCAGCTCTCTGGTAGCGGGCACAGATACGCAGTATTTT

V gene: TRBV7-2
CDR3 length: 16
clone size: many
J gene: TRBJ1-2
D gene: NA
CDR3 protein: CASSLFSPREGYGYTF
CDR3 DNA: TGTGCCAGCAGCTTATTTTCTCCCAGGGAGGGCTATGGCTACACCTTC

V gene: TRBV7-7
CDR3 length: 16
clone size: many
J gene: TRBJ2-5
D gene: TRBD2
CDR3 protein: CASSQGLAGGRETQYF
CDR3 DNA: TGTGCCAGCAGCCAGGGACTAGCGGGAGGGAGGGAGACCCAGTACTTC

V gene: TRBV12-3/TRBV12-4
CDR3 length: 16
clone size: few
J gene: TRBJ2-3
D gene: NA
CDR3 protein: CASSILISTGTDTQYF
CDR3 DNA: TGTGCCAGCAGTATATTAATCTCTACTGGCACAGATACGCAGTATTTT

V gene: TRBV5-1
CDR3 length: 14
clone size: many
J gene: TRBJ2-7
D gene: NA
CDR3 protein: CASSLGQSLYEQYF
CDR3 DNA: TGCGCCAGCAGCTTGGGACAGTCACTTTACGAGCAGTACTTC

V gene: TRBV5-1
CDR3 length: 17
clone size: NA
J gene: TRBJ2-3
D gene: TRBD2
CDR3 protein: CASSWTSGGGSTDTQYF
CDR3 DNA: TGCGCCAGCAGCTGGACTAGCGGGGGGGGGAGCACAGATACGCAGTATTTT

V gene: TRBV29-1
CDR3 length: 13
clone size: many
J gene: TRBJ1-5
D gene: NA
CDR3 protein: CSVSTGSHQPQHF
CDR3 DNA: TGCAGCGTGTCGACAGGCTCGCATCAGCCCCAGCATTTT